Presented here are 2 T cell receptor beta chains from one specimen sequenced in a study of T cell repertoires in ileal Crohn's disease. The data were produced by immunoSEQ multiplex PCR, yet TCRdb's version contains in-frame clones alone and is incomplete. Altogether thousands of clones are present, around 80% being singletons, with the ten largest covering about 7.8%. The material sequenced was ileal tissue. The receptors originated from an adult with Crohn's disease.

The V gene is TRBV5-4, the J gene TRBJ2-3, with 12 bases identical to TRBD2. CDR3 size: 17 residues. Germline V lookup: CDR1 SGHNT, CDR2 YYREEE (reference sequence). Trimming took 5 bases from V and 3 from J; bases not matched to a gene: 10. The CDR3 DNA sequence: TGTGCCAGCAGGGCGGGGACTAGCGGGTGGGGTACAGATACGCAGTATTTT. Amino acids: CASRAGTSGWGTDTQYF.

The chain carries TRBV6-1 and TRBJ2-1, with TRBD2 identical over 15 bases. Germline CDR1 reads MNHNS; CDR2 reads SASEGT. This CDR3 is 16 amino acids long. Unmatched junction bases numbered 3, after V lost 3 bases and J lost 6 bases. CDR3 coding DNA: TGTGCCAGCAGTGATGAGGGACTAGCGGGAGGCAATGAGCAGTTCTTC. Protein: CASSDEGLAGGNEQFF.